This T cell receptor beta chain was captured in a study of CD8+CD57+ T cells in acquired aplastic anemia. Study observations and caveats: Common to patients and controls were roughly 30 CD8+ CDR3 sequences.

TCR beta VDJ and CDR3 were profiled, and genomic DNA was the template. TCRdb redid the calling of the reads with MiXCR, one entry per CDR3 protein. Among 400,000 to 450,000 distinct CDR3 sequences, about 70% were seen once, and the ten largest hold around 4%. This clonotype was detected ten times or more. What it recognizes is unknown. This clonotype was obtained from a human donor in good health, serving as a control. The sequenced sample consisted of sorted CD4+, CD8+, or CD8+CD57+ T cells (not recorded which) from PBMCs.

The CDR3 DNA reads TGTGCCACCAGCAGAGAAGTAAAGGGGAACAATCAGCCCCAGCATTTT. Protein product: CATSREVKGNNQPQHF. The genes are TRBV15 and TRBJ1-5, with D possibly matching TRBD1 (5 bases). The V end was cut by 0 bases, the J end by 3 bases, with 12 bases between. The CDR3 is 16 amino acids. The germline V gene encodes CDR1 LNHNV and CDR2 YYDKDF (reference sequence).